Each of the 5 T cell receptor beta chains below was sequenced from the same sample in a study of T cell responses to AZD1222 COVID-19 vaccine. The repertoire was sequenced with immunoSEQ multiplex PCR; TCRdb's copy has only in-frame clones and lacks some. Of around 130,000 clones listed, approximately 93% are singletons. Source: peripheral blood, taken on day 0 of AZD1222 vaccination. Receptors originate from an adult in good health.

This clone is a singleton in its sample. The CDR3 loop reads CASSQAGAYEQYF. CDR3 DNA: TGTGCCAGTAGCCAGGCAGGGGCCTACGAGCAGTACTTC. This chain joins TRBV19 and TRBJ2-7; tentative D call: TRBD1 (6 bases). Germline V gene data show CDR1 as LNHDA and CDR2 as SQIVND (reference sequence). The CDR3 extends over 13 amino acids. The V end lost 6 bases, the J end lost 2 bases, and 11 bases lay between the germline ends.

This chain links TRBV5-6 with TRBJ2-1, with 11 bases fitting TRBD2. The CDR3 runs to 15 residues. Trimming cost V 4 bases and J 5 bases; bases outside gene matches: 5. The V gene's germline CDR1 is SGHDT and CDR2 YYEEEE. The CDR3 protein is CASSPGLAGNNEQFF. Here the CDR3 DNA reads TGTGCCAGCAGCCCCGGACTAGCGGGCAACAATGAGCAGTTCTTC.

The chain is built from TRBV28 and TRBJ1-1, with 10 nucleotides matching TRBD1. V trimming: 3 bases; J trimming: 10 bases; junction bases outside the gene matches: 14. The CDR3 sequence is 16 residues long. Looked up from germline, CDR1 is MDHEN and CDR2 is SYDVKM. CDR3 DNA sequence: TGTGCCAGCAGTTTTACCGGACAGGGGGTATCCAACAGAGCTTTCTTT. Protein product: CASSFTGQGVSNRAFF. The variable domain in full, with the rest retrieved from reference TRBV28 and TRBJ1-1, is DVKVTQSSRYLVKRTGEKVFLECVQDMDHENMFWYRQDPGLGLRLIYFSYDVKMKEKGDIPEGYSVSREKKERFSLILESASTNQTSMYLCASSFTGQGVSNRAFFGQGTRLTVV.

The chain combines TRBV14 with TRBJ2-3; TRBD2 aligns across 8 bases. Germline lookup yields CDR1 SGHDN and CDR2 FVKESK. Trimming took 3 bases from V and 2 from J; bases not matched to a gene: 22. The CDR3 runs to 21 residues. In DNA, the CDR3 is TGTGCCAGCAGCCAGAAAGCCACGGGGGAATCCGGGACTAGGTACACAGATACGCAGTATTTT. This codes for CASSQKATGESGTRYTDTQYF. The full variable domain, rest sourced from reference TRBV14 and TRBJ2-3, is EAGVTQFPSHSVIEKGQTVTLRCDPISGHDNLYWYRRVMGKEIKFLLHFVKESKQDESGMPNNRFLAERTGGTYSTLKVQPAELEDSGVYFCASSQKATGESGTRYTDTQYFGPGTRLTVL.

This chain joins TRBV21-1 and TRBJ1-5. TRBV21-1 is a documented pseudogene. The CDR3 extends over 16 amino acids. Here the CDR3 reads CASSPVADHSNQPQHF. The CDR3 nucleotides are TGTGCCAGCAGCCCGGTGGCAGACCATAGCAATCAGCCCCAGCATTTT.